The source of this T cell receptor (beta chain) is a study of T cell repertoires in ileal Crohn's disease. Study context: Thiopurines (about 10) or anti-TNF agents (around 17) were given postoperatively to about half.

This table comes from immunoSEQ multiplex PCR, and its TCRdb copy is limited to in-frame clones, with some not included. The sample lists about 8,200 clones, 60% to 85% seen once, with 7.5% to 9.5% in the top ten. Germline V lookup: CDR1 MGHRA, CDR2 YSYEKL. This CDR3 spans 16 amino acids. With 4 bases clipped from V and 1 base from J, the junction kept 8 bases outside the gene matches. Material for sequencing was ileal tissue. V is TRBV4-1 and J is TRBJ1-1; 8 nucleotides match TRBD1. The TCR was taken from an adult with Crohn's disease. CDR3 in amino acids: CASSRGQGNGNTEAFF. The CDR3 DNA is TGCGCCAGCAGCCGCGGACAGGGAAATGGGAACACTGAAGCTTTCTTT.